The 5 T cell receptor beta chains listed next were all sequenced from one sample in a study of human T cells and chemical hapten exposure. Each CDR3 protein is one row after TCRdb ran MiXCR on the RACE reads. The sample records approximately 92,000 distinct CDR3 sequences, approximately 10% being singletons. Time point reported: patch test 2, 6 weeks after DPC sensitization. Treatment denoted: therapeutic diphenylcyclopropenone sensitization with weekly scalp DPC. Material: whole blood, obtained in connection with sensitization to the hapten diphenylcyclopropenone (DPC). These receptors were collected from a woman in her forties with alopecia areata. Some clones in this sample may be carry-over from other donors' samples.

This clonotype was counted ten times or more. This chain joins TRBV7-2 and TRBJ2-2; the D call may be TRBD1 or TRBD2 (6 bases each). The CDR3 has 15 amino acids. Germline V gene data show CDR1 as SGHTA and CDR2 as FQGNSA. Trimming stripped 2 bases from V and 3 bases from J, with 10 bases between. For the CDR3, the DNA is TGTGCCAGCAGCTTACAGAGGGGGGACACCGGGGAGCTGTTTTTT. Amino acid sequence: CASSLQRGDTGELFF.

This clonotype has a handful of counts. V and J are TRBV28 and TRBJ2-5; D is ambiguous. Germline V gene lookup returns CDR1 MDHEN and CDR2 SYDVKM. With 4 bases removed from V and 4 bases from J, the gap between germline ends came to 13 bases. The CDR3 covers 14 residues. CDR3 amino acids: CASSSPTVTETQYF. DNA of the CDR3: TGTGCCAGCAGTTCACCGACTGTTACAGAGACCCAGTACTTC.

Of note for this clonotype: At one of its ends the junction is not consistent with the germline gene, which may arise from a read error. The rearrangement joins TRBV27 to TRBJ2-1; 8 nucleotides match TRBD2. CDR3 length: 16 residues. Germline CDR1 and CDR2: MNHEY and SMNVEV (reference sequence). The CDR3 coding sequence is TGTGCCAGCAGCCGCCCGGGGCTAGCGGGCCCCAATGAACAGTTCTTC. Residues: CASSRPGLAGPNEQFF.

Many counts were recorded for this clonotype. The rearrangement links TRBV4-3 to TRBJ2-1; 8 bases align to TRBD2. The CDR3 runs to 16 residues. CDR1 LGHNA and CDR2 YSLEER come from the germline V gene. V was pared by 0 bases and J by 6 bases, with 7 bases of the junction left unmatched. CDR3 DNA: TGCGCCAGCAGCCAAGAGTCAGCGGGGGCTATCAATGAGCAGTTCTTC. Translated: CASSQESAGAINEQFF.

The rearrangement links TRBV10-3 to TRBJ1-3; D ambiguous. Trimming took off 2 bases at V and 1 base at J, with 6 bases between the two ends. Looked up from germline, CDR1 is ENHRY and CDR2 is SYGVKD. The CDR3 totals 14 residues. The CDR3, as DNA: TGTGCCATCAGTGAGACGGCATCTGGAAACACCATATATTTT. This codes for CAISETASGNTIYF.